The present entry profiles one TCR beta chain with its context. The antigen this receptor binds is unknown. Per-base quality was not reported, and no clone a single base away is much larger than it. V trim: 5 bases; J trim: 7 bases; unmatched bases: 11. The germline V gene sets CDR1 to MDHEN and CDR2 to SYDVKM. CDR3 length: 15 amino acids, cysteine to phenylalanine. The CDR3 DNA has 45 bases and is translated from base 1. This sample is drawn from a study of shared clonotypes between healthy human individuals (dated by TCRdb to the early 2020s). Describing the broader study: A few men and a couple of women, aged 18 to 49 years, made up the cohort. Blood TCR repertoires of a handful of healthy adults were deeply sequenced to estimate repertoire size and the extent of clonotype sharing between individuals. For each donor, CD4 naive and CD4 memory were each given three plates, CD8 naive was given two plates, and CD8 memory was given one plate. To increase sequencing depth and limit assay-specific biases, TCR repertoire library preparation and sequencing were carried out by different laboratories using diverse techniques. Per donor, leukapheresis produced somewhere between about 0.94 and 9.5 billion PBMCs.

CD8 naive samples were CD45RO-negative cells positively selected for CCR7, giving a CD45RA+CCR7+ population that excluded TemRA cells. Healthy HIV-negative adults with no recently reported acute infections or vaccinations were included as donors. Every donor was a Caucasian adult living in Nashville, Tennessee, USA. Blood was collected by leukapheresis, and PBMCs were isolated by Ficoll-Histopaque density gradient centrifugation and then cryopreserved in liquid nitrogen vapor phase. Analytical flow cytometry was used to check the purity and quantity of every magnetically sorted T cell population. Each sorted fraction had its genomic DNA isolated and then quantified by UV absorbance on a Nanodrop 2000c. Study-wide findings and limitations: The small number of donors limited the genetic and exposure-history diversity represented. Sampling was restricted to blood, and TCR repertoires in tissues likely differ from the TCR repertoires found in blood. Based on pairwise subsampling, the degree of clonotype sharing among donors was expected to be affected by sequencing depth. When several donors were compared, the shared fraction of clonotypes was around 4.6% for naive CD4, around 3.5% for naive CD8, 2% to 2.5% for memory CD4, and about 0.36% for memory CD8. Even with the large sequencing depth, rarefaction of the sorted-subset datasets indicated that sequencing was incomplete. Naive subsets generally had larger estimated clonotype richness than memory subsets. Compared with non-shared clonotypes, clonotypes shared by all four sorted-subset donors had higher generation probabilities.

TCR CDR3 regions were amplified from genomic DNA by multiplex PCR using the deep immunoSEQ assay. Extracted genomic DNA from each cell subset was spread evenly across all wells of several immunoSEQ 96-well plates, with each plate serving as a replicate. For sorted subsets, roughly 200 ng genomic DNA, equal to some 28,000 T cell genomes, was loaded into each replicate PCR. Purified libraries were measured with a Qubit 3.0 fluorometer, size-checked on a Bioanalyzer 2100, and measured again with the KAPA Library Quantification kit. Every immunoSEQ 96-well plate was sequenced on a separate single-read 150-cycle Illumina NextSeq 550 flow cell. The original methods were these. Because only junctional sequences without quality scores were contained in the immunoSEQ output, filtering matching that applied to full-length reads could not be performed. To assign V/J genes and CDR3, sequences were annotated against IMGT germline references using PyIR, a Python wrapper for IgBLAST v1.9. Reads were filtered out if the reads had weak V/J assignments (E-value above 1e-6), no CDR3, stop codons, out-of-frame junctions, or ambiguous translated residues. V3J clonotypes were defined by identical inferred V gene, J gene, and CDR3 amino acid sequence. Percentage overlap between repertoires was calculated by dividing the number of shared unique clonotypes by the size of the smaller repertoire. Repertoire richness was assessed with RTK rarefaction, the Chao1 estimator, and Recon v2.1 estimates of unobserved clonotypes. Generation probabilities for all TCRbeta clonotypes obtained by the gDNA method from a few donors were computed using OLGA. Sourced from immuneACCESS, this table was stored by TCRdb with only in-frame sequences that have V and J called. A share of the clones is absent; for the studies checked, an unresolved V gene accounts for under half, and the remainder has no known explanation. D and trimming were read from the DNA, whereas the V and J calls and clone size are those reported in that table. The sample profile shows hundreds of thousands of clones; under 95% of them were found once. The ten largest make up more than 20% of the sample.

Sequencing input: naive CD8+ T cells sorted from blood. Reading the label with the study, this specimen's cell subset or site is: CD45RA+CCR7+. This clonotype was obtained from a man younger than 45 in good health. The sequence links TRBV28 to TRBJ1-2; 9 central bases correspond to TRBD1. The CDR3 region: CASSPIGTGRSGYTF. The nucleotide sequence reads TGTGCCAGCAGTCCCATCGGGACAGGGCGTAGTGGCTACACCTTC.